This T cell receptor beta chain emerged from a study of T cells in Graves' hyperthyroidism and ophthalmopathy. Germline V gene sequence: CDR1 SNHLY, CDR2 FYNNEI. CDR3 length equals 11 residues. Trimming took 7 bases from V and 8 from J, leaving 8 bases between them. The source material, RNA transcripts, was used to amplify TCR beta CDR3 regions. The TCR CDR3 first-round RT-PCR relied on the HTBI primer set. TCRdb analysed the multiplex PCR reads with MiXCR anew, one entry per CDR3 protein. In the table there are about 380,000 distinct CDR3 sequences, about 18% of which are singletons. The chain combines TRBV2 with TRBJ1-4; D not certain. This TCR was recovered from a man between 18 and 29 years old with Graves' ophthalmopathy. The sequencing input was blood. The CDR3 DNA reads TGTGCCAGCAAACGAGACGAAAAACTGTTTTTT. Translated: CASKRDEKLFF.